The 23 T cell receptor beta chains in this list originate from one sample, sequenced in a study of immunodeficiency. Clones were sequenced by immunoSEQ multiplex PCR, and TCRdb holds only the in-frame ones, with some missing. The sample has over a thousand clones; around 96% are singletons. The sample was CD4+ T cells from blood. These receptors originate from a girl aged 2-9 years.

This chain joins TRBV18 and TRBJ2-6; 9 nucleotides agree with TRBD1. The J segment lost 0 bases and the V segment lost 3 bases, leaving 3 bases of the junction unmatched. The CDR3 is 17 residues long. CDR1 and CDR2 from the germline V gene are KGHSH and LQKENI. The CDR3 sequence: CASSPWGQGSGANVLTF. DNA for the CDR3: TGTGCCAGCTCACCGTGGGGACAGGGCTCTGGGGCCAACGTCCTGACTTTC.

This rearrangement joins TRBV10-3 to TRBJ1-1, with D unresolved. This CDR3 spans 16 amino acids. Trimming removed 0 bases at V and 0 bases at J, with 11 bases between. Per germline, CDR1 ENHRY and CDR2 SYGVKD. This CDR3 reads CAISESRGVMNTEAFF. CDR3 sequence (DNA): TGTGCCATCAGTGAGTCTCGGGGTGTCATGAACACTGAAGCTTTCTTT.

The rearrangement links TRBV6-2 or TRBV6-3 to TRBJ2-7, with 9 bases fitting TRBD2. CDR1 is MNHEY and CDR2 is SVGEGT in the germline V gene. This CDR3 contains 15 residues. The V segment lost 4 bases and the J segment 1 base; nucleotides outside the gene matches: 5. CDR3 sequence (DNA): TGTGCCAGCAGTTCCCTAGCGGGATTATCCTACGAGCAGTACTTC. It is translated as CASSSLAGLSYEQYF.

J is TRBJ1-2 and V is TRBV28; a possible D gene is TRBD1 (5 bases). Germline values: CDR1 MDHEN, CDR2 SYDVKM. V lost 2 bases and J lost 3, with 10 bases in between. The CDR3 spans 14 residues. The CDR3 DNA is TGTGCCAGCAGTTTAGCGCAGGGTCACTATGGCTACACCTTC. It specifies CASSLAQGHYGYTF.

The rearrangement joins TRBV3-1 (or the pseudogene TRBV3-2) to TRBJ1-3, with D hard to call. CDR3 length: 15 residues. From germline, CDR1 is LGHDT and CDR2 YNNKEL (reference sequence). With 4 bases removed from V and 0 bases from J, the gap between germline ends came to 10 bases. The CDR3 DNA reads as TGTGCCAGCAGCCCTTTTGGGGACTCTGGAAACACCATATATTTT. Its protein product is CASSPFGDSGNTIYF.

V usage is TRBV21-1 and J usage is TRBJ2-5; the DNA was not used to check the table's D call, TRBD2. TRBV21-1 is recorded as a pseudogene. This CDR3 region has 15 residues. CDR3 nucleotide sequence: TGTGCCAGCAGCATGAAGACTAGGGGACAAGAGACCCAGTACTTC. Translation gives CASSMKTRGQETQYF.

This chain links TRBV2 with TRBJ2-1; D call uncertain. V was trimmed by 4 bases and J by 4 bases, leaving 11 bases between them. CDR1 is SNHLY and CDR2 is FYNNEI in the germline V gene. CDR3 length equals 14 residues. The CDR3 DNA reads as TGTGCCAGCAGTGGATCCCTTCTGTACAATGAGCAGTTCTTC. The encoded protein is CASSGSLLYNEQFF.

The V gene is TRBV6-5, the J gene TRBJ2-7; D is unclear. CDR1 is MNHEY, CDR2 SVGAGI, per germline. This CDR3 is 14 amino acids long. The ends were cut back, 0 bases at V and 3 bases at J, with 9 bases in the middle. For the CDR3, the DNA is TGTGCCAGCAGTTACTCGACGCCAAACTACGAGCAGTACTTC. Encoded protein: CASSYSTPNYEQYF.

The chain employs TRBV11-3 and TRBJ2-5; D is possibly TRBD1 (6 bases). V gave up 2 bases and J gave up 4 bases, with 8 bases separating them. CDR3 length: 13 residues. Germline-derived CDR1 and CDR2 are SGHNT and YENEEA. The CDR3 coding sequence is TGTGCCAGCAGCTTAAACAGGGTAGAGACCCAGTACTTC. This sequence encodes CASSLNRVETQYF.

This chain joins TRBV6-6 and TRBJ1-1; possibly TRBD1 for D (6 bases). CDR1 and CDR2 from the germline V gene are MNHNY and SVGAGI (reference sequence). The CDR3 runs to 15 residues. V lost 7 bases and J 0 bases, leaving 15 bases between the germline ends. The CDR3 DNA is TGTGCCAGCACTACTCGGGGGCATCTGAACACTGAAGCTTTCTTT. Translated: CASTTRGHLNTEAFF.

The CDR3 bases are TGTGCCAGCAGCCAAGATATAGGGGGAGGCAATGAGCAGTTCTTC. Translating it yields CASSQDIGGGNEQFF. The chain uses TRBV3-1 (or the pseudogene TRBV3-2) and TRBJ2-1; either TRBD1 or TRBD2 may supply D (6 bases each). The CDR3 has 15 amino acids. Germline CDR1 reads LGHDT; CDR2 reads YNNKEL (reference sequence). V lost 0 bases and J lost 6, with 12 bases in between.

This clone turned up a few times. V usage is TRBV2 and J usage is TRBJ1-5; TRBD1 might be the D (6 bases). V lost 5 bases and J lost 4, with 9 bases in between. Looked up from germline, CDR1 is SNHLY and CDR2 is FYNNEI. The CDR3 sequence is 13 residues long. The DNA for the CDR3 is TGTGCCAGCAGTTTTACAGGGAATCAGCCCCAGCATTTT. Protein product: CASSFTGNQPQHF.

The V and J genes are TRBV5-1 and TRBJ1-1; D not certain. V dropped 4 bases and J dropped 0 bases, with 10 bases sitting between them. Germline V CDR1 and CDR2: SGHRS, YFSETQ. The CDR3 totals 14 residues. CDR3 residues: CASSLRALNTEAFF. The CDR3 nucleotides read TGCGCCAGCAGCCTCCGGGCCCTGAACACTGAAGCTTTCTTT.

The chain joins TRBV4-1 to TRBJ1-1; 9 positions agree with TRBD1. Trimming took 7 bases from V and 0 from J; bases not matched to a gene: 12. The germline V gene has CDR1 MGHRA and CDR2 YSYEKL. This CDR3 has 17 amino acids. The CDR3 nucleotides are TGCGCCAGCACTCCTATAGACAGGGGGGACCTGAACACTGAAGCTTTCTTT. Its translation: CASTPIDRGDLNTEAFF.

The chain couples TRBV10-2 to TRBJ2-1, with 8 bases matching TRBD2. The CDR3 consists of 17 residues. J was trimmed by 5 bases and V by 0 bases; bases with no gene match: 9. Germline lookup yields CDR1 WSHSY and CDR2 SAAADI. The CDR3, as DNA: TGCGCCAGCAGTGAGTCAGGACTTCGGGGGGGTAACAATGAGCAGTTCTTC. It encodes CASSESGLRGGNNEQFF.

The V call is TRBV28, the J call TRBJ2-3; TRBD1 aligns across 10 bases. Per the germline V gene, CDR1 is MDHEN and CDR2 is SYDVKM. V dropped 3 bases and J dropped 11; count of bases not matched to a gene: 11. This CDR3 contains 15 residues. CDR3 protein: CASSFWDRGEIGQYF. The CDR3 region has the DNA TGTGCCAGCAGTTTTTGGGACAGGGGTGAAATTGGGCAGTATTTT.

J is TRBJ2-3 and V is TRBV4-3; D gene uncertain. The CDR3 loop spans 13 amino acids. With 4 bases removed from V and 4 bases from J, the gap between germline ends came to 9 bases. In germline, CDR1 is LGHNA, CDR2 YSLEER. The CDR3 protein is CASSPTSADTQYF. The CDR3 DNA reads as TGCGCCAGCAGCCCAACTTCGGCAGATACGCAGTATTTT.

The chain links TRBV6-5 to TRBJ2-3, with TRBD2 matching 7 bases. Germline V gene data show CDR1 as MNHEY and CDR2 as SVGAGI. This CDR3 spans 15 amino acids. V shed 5 bases and J 0 bases; nucleotides not matched to a gene: 5. CDR3 nucleotide sequence: TGTGCCAGCAGTCCCCTAGCGGCTAGCACAGATACGCAGTATTTT. Translation: CASSPLAASTDTQYF.

The rearrangement uses TRBV28 and TRBJ1-5; no reliable D call. This CDR3 has 12 amino acids. V lost 6 bases, J lost 0 bases, and 3 bases lay in between. Per the germline V gene, CDR1 is MDHEN and CDR2 is SYDVKM. CDR3 sequence reads: CASRGSNQPQHF. CDR3 sequence (DNA): TGTGCCAGCAGGGGTAGCAATCAGCCCCAGCATTTT.

J is TRBJ1-5 and V is TRBV6-5; the D gene is possibly TRBD1 (5 bases). This CDR3 is built from 14 residues. V lost 7 bases, J lost 2 bases, and 12 bases lay in between. Germline assignment: CDR1 MNHEY and CDR2 SVGAGI. The CDR3 coding sequence is TGTGCCAGCAATATCAGGGACGGCAATCAGCCCCAGCATTTT. This translates into CASNIRDGNQPQHF.

V usage is TRBV6-5 and J usage is TRBJ2-5; TRBD1 is a possible D gene (5 bases). The germline CDR1 and CDR2 sequences are MNHEY and SVGAGI. V lost 5 bases, J lost 7 bases, and 17 bases lay in between. This CDR3 has 14 residues. Here the CDR3 DNA reads TGTGCCAGCAGTCCCCGACGGGCCCAGGGGACCCAGTACTTC. This sequence encodes CASSPRRAQGTQYF.

J is TRBJ2-7 and V is TRBV28, with 7 positions matching TRBD2. CDR3 size: 14 residues. V dropped 3 bases and J dropped 5; count of bases not matched to a gene: 7. Germline CDR1 is MDHEN and CDR2 is SYDVKM. This chain's CDR3 is CASSLGGVFDEQYF. In nucleotides, the CDR3 is TGTGCCAGCAGTTTGGGAGGGGTCTTTGACGAGCAGTACTTC.

This chain uses TRBV29-1 with TRBJ2-7; TRBD2 aligns across 8 bases. The CDR3 is made up of 12 amino acids. Germline loops: CDR1 SQVTM, CDR2 ANQGSEA. Trimming cost V 6 bases and J 4 bases; bases outside gene matches: 5. Written as DNA, the CDR3 is TGCAGCGTGAAGCGGGAGAGTTACGAGCAGTACTTC. It encodes CSVKRESYEQYF.